The 6 T cell receptor beta chains reported below all come from one sample, sequenced in a study of patients and donors after allogeneic stem cell transplantation. TCRdb recomputed calls from the RT-PCR reads with MiXCR, one row per CDR3 protein. The sample yields fewer than 180,000 distinct CDR3 sequences, over 35% seen once. Specimen: blood, either unsorted or a sorted T cell fraction (not recorded which). These receptors were obtained from a human donor who was either an allogeneic HSCT recipient or a stem cell or donor lymphocyte infusion donor (not recorded which). It is not recorded whose cells these are; they may come from a transplant donor.

The chain links TRBV20-1 to TRBJ1-5; no reliable D call. V was shortened by 8 bases and J by 4 bases, with 15 bases between the two germline ends. The CDR3 consists of 13 residues. Germline V gene sequence: CDR1 DFQATT, CDR2 SNEGSKA (reference sequence). The CDR3 loop is CSSLSERNQPQHF. The CDR3 nucleotides are TGCAGTTCCCTCTCTGAGAGAAATCAGCCCCAGCATTTT.

This clonotype was detected once. The chain carries TRBV5-1 and TRBJ2-3; 8 nucleotides match TRBD2. CDR3 length equals 15 residues. Trimming at V came to 3 bases and at J to 4 bases, leaving 7 bases not matched to a gene. CDR1 is SGHRS, CDR2 YFSETQ, per germline. CDR3 nucleotides: TGCGCCAGCAGCTCCCGAGGAGCGGGGGCAGATACGCAGTATTTT. Translation: CASSSRGAGADTQYF.

This clonotype has only a few counts. The chain uses TRBV25-1 and TRBJ1-2; 10 positions agree with TRBD1. This CDR3 spans 14 amino acids. The germline V gene encodes CDR1 MGHDK and CDR2 SYGVNS. Unmatched junction bases numbered 2, after V lost 2 bases and J lost 5 bases. CDR3 nucleotide sequence: TGTGCCAGCAGTGAAGGGGACAGGGGTTATGGCTACACCTTC. Residues: CASSEGDRGYGYTF.

This clonotype was counted between two and nine times. V usage is TRBV20-1 and J usage is TRBJ2-7, with 8 nucleotides matching TRBD1. Germline V gene data show CDR1 as DFQATT and CDR2 as SNEGSKA (reference sequence). The J segment lost 6 bases and the V segment lost 6 bases, leaving 10 bases of the junction unmatched. The CDR3 loop spans 13 amino acids. CDR3 bases: TGCAGTGCCCAGACAGGGGCTTTTTTCGAGCAGTACTTC. As protein: CSAQTGAFFEQYF.

This clonotype was observed once. V usage is TRBV5-1 and J usage is TRBJ1-1; D ambiguous. V lost 4 bases, J lost 2 bases, and 15 bases lay in between. CDR1 is SGHRS and CDR2 is YFSETQ in the germline V gene. This CDR3 region has 15 residues. This CDR3 reads CASSPSLAKNTEAFF. CDR3 sequence (DNA): TGCGCCAGCAGCCCTTCCCTAGCGAAAAACACTGAAGCTTTCTTT.

The chain is built from TRBV5-1 and TRBJ2-3; 13 bases align to TRBD2. Losses at the gene ends were 2 bases for V and 1 base for J; bases not matched to a gene: 1. CDR3 length equals 16 residues. Germline CDR1 reads SGHRS; CDR2 reads YFSETQ. CDR3 coding DNA: TGCGCCAGCAGCTTAGGACTAGCGGGGGGCACAGATACGCAGTATTTT. Protein product: CASSLGLAGGTDTQYF.